Listed here are 25 T cell receptor beta chains from one sample, sequenced in a study of chemoradiotherapy in HPV16-positive cancers. The assay was immunoSEQ multiplex PCR, and TCRdb's table has in-frame clones only and misses some. Counted here are approximately 10,000 clones, approximately 78% occurring once; the ten biggest clones make up approximately 9.1%. The biological material was taken from a patient who underwent chemoradiotherapy. The source is a human donor with HPV-associated anogenital cancer.

The V and J genes are TRBV13 and TRBJ2-7, with TRBD1 as a possible D gene (5 bases). With 5 bases removed from V and 2 bases from J, the gap between germline ends came to 13 bases. Per the germline V gene, CDR1 is PRHDT and CDR2 is FYEKMQ (reference sequence). The CDR3 contains 14 residues. CDR3 loop: CASSLSRVPYEQYF. For the CDR3, the DNA is TGTGCCAGCAGCCTTTCCAGGGTGCCCTACGAGCAGTACTTC.

This clone showed up just once. The chain is built from TRBV30 and TRBJ2-3, with D perhaps TRBD1 (5 bases). Germline CDR1 GTSNPN, CDR2 SVGIG (reference sequence). Trimming stripped 4 bases from V and 3 bases from J, with 17 bases between. This CDR3 has 15 amino acids. CDR3 sequence reads: CAWKVPGQGTDTQYF. The CDR3 nucleotides are TGTGCCTGGAAGGTCCCTGGCCAGGGAACAGATACGCAGTATTTT.

The CDR3 spells CASRRLDYGYTF. In DNA form, the CDR3 reads TGTGCCAGCCGTCGGCTTGACTATGGCTACACCTTC. The chain carries TRBV6-1 and TRBJ1-2, with no clear D. Germline V CDR1 and CDR2: MNHNS, SASEGT. V was cut by 8 bases and J by 3 bases, with 10 bases left in between. The CDR3 contains 12 residues.

This chain uses TRBV14 with TRBJ1-1; TRBD1 might be the D (5 bases). Germline-derived CDR1 and CDR2 are SGHDN and FVKESK. The CDR3 totals 13 residues. The V end lost 0 bases, the J end lost 9 bases, and 11 bases lay between the germline ends. CDR3 in DNA: TGTGCCAGCAGCCAAGACAGGGTATCTCAAGCTTTCTTT. Translation gives CASSQDRVSQAFF.

V and J are TRBV15 and TRBJ2-3; no clear D gene. CDR1 and CDR2 (germline): LNHNV, YYDKDF (reference sequence). The CDR3 has 15 amino acids. Trimming pared 1 base from V and 2 bases from J, leaving 10 bases between. This chain's CDR3 is CATSRGLPTTDTQYF. The CDR3 bases are TGTGCCACCAGCAGAGGGCTGCCAACCACAGATACGCAGTATTTT. The variable domain in full, completed from reference TRBV15 and TRBJ2-3, reads DAMVIQNPRYQVTQFGKPVTLSCSQTLNHNVMYWYQQKSSQAPKLLFHYYDKDFNNEADTPDNFQSRRPNTSFCFLDIRSPGLGDTAMYLCATSRGLPTTDTQYFGPGTRLTVL.

V is TRBV7-2 and J is TRBJ2-5, with a tentative D call TRBD2 (5 bases). V gave up 0 bases and J gave up 3 bases, with 29 bases separating them. Germline loops: CDR1 SGHTA, CDR2 FQGNSA. This CDR3 is 21 amino acids long. CDR3 amino acids: CASSLAQSMSRGYGVEETQYF. The CDR3 DNA reads as TGTGCCAGCAGCTTAGCTCAATCTATGTCACGCGGATACGGGGTCGAAGAGACCCAGTACTTC.

This clone was found a few times. The rearrangement links TRBV7-9 to TRBJ1-5; D gene ambiguous. The germline V and J ends were trimmed by 2 bases and 7 bases, with 18 bases remaining between them. The germline V gene has CDR1 SEHNR and CDR2 FQNEAQ (reference sequence). This CDR3 has 16 residues. CDR3 nucleotides: TGTGCCAGCAGCTTACATCCAGATGGGGAGCTCCAGCCCCAGCATTTT. Translating it yields CASSLHPDGELQPQHF.

The chain joins TRBV7-9 to TRBJ2-1, with TRBD1 identical over 7 bases. Germline trimming cut 5 bases from V and 4 bases from J; bases unmatched to any gene: 11. This CDR3 region has 16 residues. Germline lookup yields CDR1 SEHNR and CDR2 FQNEAQ (reference sequence). The CDR3 DNA follows: TGTGCCAGCAGCCCTCGTTCGGGACAGAAGTACAATGAGCAGTTCTTC. Translation: CASSPRSGQKYNEQFF.

The genes are TRBV30 and TRBJ1-2; 10 nucleotides agree with TRBD1. This CDR3 contains 15 residues. Germline V lookup: CDR1 GTSNPN, CDR2 SVGIG (reference sequence). The trim removed 0 bases at V and 7 bases at J, leaving 8 bases unmatched. In DNA, the CDR3 is TGTGCCTGGAGTGTTGAACGACAGGGGGCCGGTGGCTACACCTTC. The encoded protein is CAWSVERQGAGGYTF.

DNA of the CDR3: TGCGCCAGCAGCCAAGCAGCTAGCGGGGGAGTCTACAATGAGCAGTTCTTC. This encodes CASSQAASGGVYNEQFF. The V call is TRBV4-1, the J call TRBJ2-1; 10 bases line up with TRBD2. The J segment lost 3 bases and the V segment lost 1 base, leaving 6 bases of the junction unmatched. The germline gives CDR1 MGHRA, CDR2 YSYEKL. This CDR3 is 17 amino acids long.

The chain links TRBV10-2 to TRBJ2-7; 7 bases match TRBD1. CDR3 size: 14 residues. V trimming: 7 bases; J trimming: 0 bases; junction bases outside the gene matches: 6. In germline, CDR1 is WSHSY, CDR2 SAAADI. In DNA form, the CDR3 reads TGCGCCAGCATTGGACAGGAATCCTCCTACGAGCAGTACTTC. Encoded protein: CASIGQESSYEQYF.

The chain couples TRBV5-1 to TRBJ2-3, with 7 positions matching TRBD1. The CDR3 loop spans 16 amino acids. Germline-derived CDR1 and CDR2 are SGHRS and YFSETQ. V was pared by 4 bases and J by 4 bases, with 12 bases of the junction left unmatched. The CDR3: CASSSSGQRASDTQYF. The CDR3 nucleotides read TGCGCCAGCAGCAGCTCGGGACAGCGAGCGTCAGATACGCAGTATTTT.

The V gene is TRBV30, the J gene TRBJ1-4; D not resolved. CDR1 and CDR2 from the germline V gene are GTSNPN and SVGIG (reference sequence). The CDR3 totals 14 residues. The CDR3 region is CACARFQTNEKLFF. The DNA for the CDR3 is TGTGCTTGCGCCCGGTTTCAGACTAATGAAAAACTGTTTTTT.

V and J are TRBV5-1 and TRBJ1-2; tentative D call: TRBD1 (5 bases). Germline assignment: CDR1 SGHRS and CDR2 YFSETQ. V lost 5 bases, J lost 4 bases, and 18 bases lay in between. The CDR3 consists of 15 residues. The CDR3 protein is CASRQQGLQSYGYTF. The CDR3 DNA is TGCGCCAGCAGGCAGCAGGGTCTTCAAAGCTATGGCTACACCTTC.

The chain employs TRBV18 and TRBJ1-1, with TRBD1 matching over 9 bases. The CDR3 runs to 14 residues. The V segment lost 6 bases and the J segment 4 bases; nucleotides outside the gene matches: 6. Germline CDR1 KGHSH, CDR2 LQKENI. This CDR3 is CASSRDRAGTEAFF. CDR3 sequence (DNA): TGTGCCAGCTCGCGGGACAGGGCGGGCACTGAAGCTTTCTTT.

This clone has only a few counts. The gene calls are TRBV18 and TRBJ2-7; tentatively, D is TRBD2 (5 bases). The V gene's germline CDR1 is KGHSH and CDR2 LQKENI. The CDR3 sequence is 15 residues long. Trimming shortened V by 1 base and J by 0 bases, and 10 bases separated the two germline ends. CDR3 in DNA: TGTGCCAGCTCACCACAGGCGGGCTCCTCCTACGAGCAGTACTTC. Amino acid sequence: CASSPQAGSSYEQYF. Drawing the rest from reference TRBV18 and TRBJ2-7, the complete variable domain is NAGVMQNPRHLVRRRGQEARLRCSPMKGHSHVYWYRQLPEEGLKFMVYLQKENIIDESGMPKERFSAEFPKEGPSILRIQQVVRGDSAAYFCASSPQAGSSYEQYFGPGTRLTVT.

The CDR3 region is CASSSESGALGYNEQFF. The CDR3 nucleotides are TGTGCCAGCAGCTCGGAATCAGGGGCTCTCGGTTACAATGAGCAGTTCTTC. The rearrangement uses TRBV7-2 and TRBJ2-1; tentatively, D is TRBD1 (6 bases). With 4 bases removed from V and 4 bases from J, the gap between germline ends came to 20 bases. There are 17 residues in the CDR3. In germline, CDR1 is SGHTA, CDR2 FQGNSA.

This clone was observed a few times. The chain joins TRBV7-3 to TRBJ1-1, with D perhaps TRBD1 (5 bases). The CDR3 spans 13 residues. The germline CDR1 and CDR2 sequences are SGHTA and FQGTGA. Trimming took 0 bases from V and 7 from J, leaving 9 bases between them. The CDR3 nucleotides read TGTGCCAGCAGCTTAACAGGGGCTAGTGAAGCTTTCTTT. Its protein product is CASSLTGASEAFF.

The chain links TRBV19 to TRBJ2-2; D is undetermined. The germline V gene has CDR1 LNHDA and CDR2 SQIVND (reference sequence). The CDR3 is made up of 14 amino acids. The V gene lost 10 bases and the J gene lost 6 bases, with 18 bases spanning the gap. The CDR3 region has the DNA TGTGCCACCAAGCCCGGGCGTGGCGCCGGGGAGCTGTTTTTT. Protein: CATKPGRGAGELFF.

CDR3 nucleotide sequence: TGTGCCAGCAGCGAACCGGGACAGCCCACAGATACGCAGTATTTT. The encoded protein is CASSEPGQPTDTQYF. V gene TRBV6-1 combines with J gene TRBJ2-3; 7 nucleotides align to TRBD1. The CDR3 has 15 residues. The germline gives CDR1 MNHNS, CDR2 SASEGT. Trimming at V came to 6 bases and at J to 2 bases, leaving 8 bases not matched to a gene.

The CDR3, as DNA: TGTGCCAGCAGCCCCTATGGCTACGAGCAGTACTTC. Amino acids: CASSPYGYEQYF. The genes are TRBV27 and TRBJ2-7; no clear D gene. The CDR3 consists of 12 residues. Trimming took 6 bases from V and 3 from J, leaving 9 bases between them. Germline CDR1 is MNHEY and CDR2 is SMNVEV (reference sequence).

The chain combines TRBV19 with TRBJ1-4; tentative D call: TRBD1 (5 bases). Germline values: CDR1 LNHDA, CDR2 SQIVND (reference sequence). V was pared by 2 bases and J by 4 bases, with 5 bases between. The CDR3 is 13 amino acids. In nucleotides, the CDR3 is TGTGCCAGTAGTATAAGGGGTAATGAAAAACTGTTTTTT. Translation gives CASSIRGNEKLFF.

The chain uses TRBV28 and TRBJ1-6, with TRBD1 matching 7 bases. Germline assignment: CDR1 MDHEN and CDR2 SYDVKM. The CDR3 runs to 15 residues. The J segment lost 10 bases and the V segment lost 3 bases, leaving 9 bases of the junction unmatched. The CDR3 region is CASSFVRDRGSPLHF. The CDR3 nucleotides read TGTGCCAGCAGTTTCGTTCGGGACAGAGGGTCACCCCTCCACTTT.

This clone occurred a few times. The chain links TRBV30 to TRBJ1-6, with a weak D call TRBD1 (5 bases). V lost 0 bases to trimming and J lost 9 bases, with 30 bases between them. Germline lookup yields CDR1 GTSNPN and CDR2 SVGIG (reference sequence). This CDR3 contains 20 residues. In DNA form, the CDR3 reads TGTGCCTGGAGTGTAAAAGGGGCGGCAGGGTCCTCCTTGAGAGTTTCACCCCTCCACTTT. Residues: CAWSVKGAAGSSLRVSPLHF.

A remark on this clone: One end of the junction does not line up with germline, which may come from a read error. The V call is TRBV7-7, the J call TRBJ1-1, with 8 bases aligning to TRBD1. This CDR3 comprises 13 residues. Looked up from germline, CDR1 is SSHAT and CDR2 is FNYEAQ (reference sequence). The CDR3 DNA sequence: TGTGCTAGCAGTACCGGGACAGGATCCCAAGCTTTCTTT. Its protein product is CASSTGTGSQAFF.